The 31 T cell receptor beta chains below come from one sample, sequenced in a study of blood T cell repertoires in COVID-19 (dated by TCRdb to about 2020). Library preparation used the immunoSEQ multiplex PCR assay. In its TCRdb copy, this immuneACCESS table keeps in-frame sequences only and misses some clones. Where compared with another copy, unresolved V genes explain less than half of these, and the others have no known cause. Present in this sample are some 350,000 clones, 75% to 90% of which were seen just once. The top ten clones comprise roughly 6.3% of the sample. The material sequenced was peripheral blood. These receptors were taken from a woman aged 45-60 years with COVID-19, enrolled during active disease.

The genes are TRBV25-1 and TRBJ1-5; TRBD1 might be the D (5 bases). The ends were cut back, 5 bases at V and 5 bases at J, with 13 bases in the middle. CDR1 and CDR2 from the germline V gene are MGHDK and SYGVNS. There are 14 residues in the CDR3. Here the CDR3 reads CASSRGRVDQPQHF. The CDR3 DNA reads as TGTGCCAGCAGTCGGGGGAGGGTAGATCAGCCCCAGCATTTT.

This chain joins TRBV7-9 and TRBJ1-1, with D tentatively TRBD1 (5 bases). This CDR3 is 12 amino acids long. Germline CDR1 reads SEHNR; CDR2 reads FQNEAQ (reference sequence). Trimming pared 5 bases from V and 3 bases from J, leaving 7 bases between. This CDR3 reads CASSRQYTEAFF. As DNA, the CDR3 is TGTGCCAGCAGCCGACAGTACACTGAAGCTTTCTTT. The full variable domain, its missing parts supplied by reference TRBV7-9 and TRBJ1-1, is DTGVSQNPRHKITKRGQNVTFRCDPISEHNRLYWYRQTLGQGPEFLTYFQNEAQLEKSRLLSDRFSAERPKGSFSTLEIQRTEQGDSAMYLCASSRQYTEAFFGQGTRLTVV.

This chain uses TRBV4-1 with TRBJ1-5; D uncertain. Germline V gives CDR1 MGHRA, CDR2 YSYEKL. The CDR3 covers 14 residues. With 4 bases removed from V and 1 base from J, the gap between germline ends came to 8 bases. The CDR3 bases are TGCGCCAGCAGCCTCGGTTCGAGCAATCAGCCCCAGCATTTT. As protein: CASSLGSSNQPQHF.

J is TRBJ2-3 and V is TRBV30, with TRBD1 as a possible D gene (6 bases). CDR1 and CDR2 from the germline V gene are GTSNPN and SVGIG (reference sequence). V lost 3 bases and J 2 bases, leaving 12 bases between the germline ends. The CDR3 spans 14 residues. As DNA, the CDR3 is TGTGCCTGGAGAGGAAAGGGGGTCACAGATACGCAGTATTTT. Amino acids: CAWRGKGVTDTQYF.

V usage is TRBV4-1 and J usage is TRBJ2-1, with 10 bases fitting TRBD2. Per the germline V gene, CDR1 is MGHRA and CDR2 is YSYEKL. The CDR3 sequence is 20 residues long. After removal of 2 bases from V and 2 bases from J, the junction contained 15 bases not matched to a gene. CDR3 bases: TGCGCCAGCAGCCAAAATTATTTGCTAGCGGGAGCCCGAACCTACAATGAGCAGTTCTTC. Protein: CASSQNYLLAGARTYNEQFF.

The chain carries TRBV6-5 and TRBJ1-2; 7 bases fit TRBD1. The CDR3 has 14 residues. Germline V gene lookup returns CDR1 MNHEY and CDR2 SVGAGI. The J segment lost 8 bases and the V segment lost 2 bases, leaving 8 bases of the junction unmatched. Here the CDR3 DNA reads TGTGCCAGCAGTTACCGCGGACAGGAACGAGGCTACACCTTC. Amino acids: CASSYRGQERGYTF.

This chain connects TRBV7-2 to TRBJ1-2; tentatively, D is TRBD1 (6 bases). The ends were cut back, 1 base at V and 3 bases at J, with 15 bases in the middle. The CDR3 runs to 16 residues. The V gene's germline CDR1 is SGHTA and CDR2 FQGNSA. In DNA form, the CDR3 reads TGTGCCAGCAGCTTAGTTGGGGGGGCTATGTACTATGGCTACACCTTC. The encoded protein is CASSLVGGAMYYGYTF. Drawing the rest from reference TRBV7-2 and TRBJ1-2, the complete variable domain is GAGVSQSPSNKVTEKGKDVELRCDPISGHTALYWYRQSLGQGLEFLIYFQGNSAPDKSGLPSDRFSAERTGGSVSTLTIQRTQQEDSAVYLCASSLVGGAMYYGYTFGSGTRLTVV.

This chain connects TRBV9 to TRBJ2-3; D perhaps matches TRBD2 (6 bases). Germline lookup yields CDR1 SGDLS and CDR2 YYNGEE. The V end was cut by 4 bases, the J end by 9 bases, with 21 bases between. CDR3 length: 15 residues. CDR3 nucleotides: TGTGCCAGCAGCTTCACTGGGACTTCCCGTGGGACGCAGTATTTT. Its translation is CASSFTGTSRGTQYF.

CDR3 coding DNA: TGTGCCAGCTCTTATAGGGAGACGACCTCCTACAATGAGCAGTTCTTC. Protein product: CASSYRETTSYNEQFF. V usage is TRBV2 and J usage is TRBJ2-1, with TRBD2 as a possible D gene (5 bases). CDR1 and CDR2 (germline): SNHLY, FYNNEI. The length of the CDR3 is 16 residues. The germline V and J ends were trimmed by 8 bases and 0 bases, with 17 bases remaining between them.

The chain uses TRBV3-1 (or the pseudogene TRBV3-2) and TRBJ2-5, with 8 positions matching TRBD2. Germline V gene lookup returns CDR1 LGHDT and CDR2 YNNKEL (reference sequence). The CDR3 length is 13 residues. V shed 4 bases and J 7 bases; nucleotides not matched to a gene: 5. The DNA for the CDR3 is TGTGCCAGCAGCCGTTCGGGAGGGGGGACCCAGTACTTC. It encodes CASSRSGGGTQYF.

This clone was recorded once. The chain combines TRBV9 with TRBJ1-1, with 8 bases lining up with TRBD1. Per germline, CDR1 SGDLS and CDR2 YYNGEE. This CDR3 spans 15 amino acids. V was pared by 3 bases and J by 4 bases, with 8 bases of the junction left unmatched. CDR3 region: CASSAYRGSSTEAFF. The CDR3 DNA reads TGTGCCAGCAGCGCCTACAGGGGGAGTAGCACTGAAGCTTTCTTT.

This clone appeared a single time. The genes are TRBV7-8 and TRBJ1-2, with a weak D call TRBD1 (5 bases). Germline assignment: CDR1 SGHVS and CDR2 FQNEAQ. This CDR3 has 16 residues. The ends were cut back, 3 bases at V and 8 bases at J, with 22 bases in the middle. Here the CDR3 reads CASSFGRQPSLEGYTF. The DNA of the CDR3 is TGTGCCAGCAGCTTTGGTCGACAGCCAAGTCTTGAAGGCTACACCTTC. The complete variable domain, with remaining parts taken from reference TRBV7-8 and TRBJ1-2, reads GAGVSQSPRYKVAKRGQDVALRCDPISGHVSLFWYQQALGQGPEFLTYFQNEAQLDKSGLPSDRFFAERPEGSVSTLKIQRTQQEDSAVYLCASSFGRQPSLEGYTFGSGTRLTVV.

In nucleotides, the CDR3 is TGCGCCAGCAGCTTGGCATCATCCGGCGGGAGGGCCTACGAGCAGTACTTC. Its translation is CASSLASSGGRAYEQYF. The chain couples TRBV5-1 to TRBJ2-7; 9 nucleotides align to TRBD2. The CDR3 is 17 residues long. J was trimmed by 2 bases and V by 0 bases; bases with no gene match: 9. Germline CDR1 reads SGHRS; CDR2 reads YFSETQ.

J is TRBJ1-2 and V is TRBV10-2; D call uncertain. Germline lookup yields CDR1 WSHSY and CDR2 SAAADI. V lost 0 bases and J lost 2, with 7 bases in between. The CDR3 length is 14 residues. CDR3 protein: CASSESRFNYGYTF. In DNA form, the CDR3 reads TGCGCCAGCAGTGAGTCCCGGTTCAACTATGGCTACACCTTC.

The gene calls are TRBV3-1 (or the pseudogene TRBV3-2) and TRBJ1-5; unclear D gene. Trimming stripped 3 bases from V and 10 bases from J, with 16 bases between. In germline, CDR1 is LGHDT, CDR2 YNNKEL (reference sequence). The CDR3 extends over 14 amino acids. CDR3 in amino acids: CASSHRTDSGPQHF. CDR3 DNA: TGTGCCAGCAGCCACCGGACTGACTCCGGCCCCCAGCATTTT.

V usage is TRBV3-1 (or the pseudogene TRBV3-2) and J usage is TRBJ2-3; the D is unclear. V lost 4 bases, J lost 5 bases, and 7 bases lay in between. Germline lookup yields CDR1 LGHDT and CDR2 YNNKEL (reference sequence). This CDR3 has 12 residues. CDR3 amino acids: CASSRYGDTQYF. The DNA for the CDR3 is TGTGCCAGCAGCCGCTACGGAGATACGCAGTATTTT.

The rearrangement uses TRBV6-5 and TRBJ1-2, with 8 bases matching TRBD1. The V gene end was trimmed by 0 bases and the J gene end by 7 bases; junction bases not matched to a gene: 10. CDR1 MNHEY and CDR2 SVGAGI come from the germline V gene. The CDR3 has 16 amino acids. The CDR3 region has the DNA TGTGCCAGCAGTTACTCGGGGGGCGGACAGGGTAGTGGCTACACCTTC. Its translation: CASSYSGGGQGSGYTF.

The V and J genes are TRBV11-1 and TRBJ2-3; 8 bases match TRBD2. CDR1 SGHAT and CDR2 FQDESV come from the germline V gene (reference sequence). With 7 bases clipped from V and 7 bases from J, the junction kept 16 bases outside the gene matches. The CDR3 spans 16 residues. The CDR3 nucleotides are TGTGCCAGCAAAGAAGAGGGAGGCGGGAGGATGCATACGCAGTATTTT. This translates into CASKEEGGGRMHTQYF.

This clone is a singleton in its sample. The chain combines TRBV24-1 with TRBJ1-3; D remains unclear. The germline V gene has CDR1 KGHDR and CDR2 SFDVKD. V lost 5 bases to trimming and J lost 0 bases, with 16 bases between them. This CDR3 region has 17 residues. The CDR3 DNA sequence: TGTGCCACCAGTGCAAGGGCAGTGGGAGCCTCTGGAAACACCATATATTTT. Its protein is CATSARAVGASGNTIYF.

Only a few counts were recorded for this clone. This specimen includes other DNA sequences encoding the same CDR3. This chain connects TRBV7-2 to TRBJ1-1; a possible D gene is TRBD1 (6 bases). The CDR3 extends over 14 amino acids. The V gene's germline CDR1 is SGHTA and CDR2 FQGNSA. Trimming cost V 0 bases and J 3 bases, with 8 bases left between them. DNA of the CDR3: TGTGCCAGCAGCTTAGCCCAGGGGTACACTGAAGCTTTCTTT. Encoded protein: CASSLAQGYTEAFF.

The gene calls are TRBV19 and TRBJ1-1; no reliable D call. The length of the CDR3 is 13 residues. V was cut by 8 bases and J by 0 bases, with 10 bases left in between. Germline CDR1 reads LNHDA; CDR2 reads SQIVND (reference sequence). The CDR3 reads CASLPQLNTEAFF. As DNA, the CDR3 is TGTGCCAGTTTGCCACAGCTGAACACTGAAGCTTTCTTT.

For the CDR3, the DNA is TGTGCCAGTAGCATTTCGGGGTTAAGTTTCACTGAAGCTTTCTTT. Translating gives CASSISGLSFTEAFF. The V gene is TRBV19, the J gene TRBJ1-1; D is unclear. Germline loops: CDR1 LNHDA, CDR2 SQIVND (reference sequence). The V end lost 6 bases, the J end lost 4 bases, and 18 bases lay between the germline ends. The CDR3 consists of 15 residues.

The rearrangement links TRBV4-1 to TRBJ1-4; D not resolved. Trimming left V 0 bases short and J 3 bases short, with 11 bases between. CDR3 length: 16 amino acids. Germline V gives CDR1 MGHRA, CDR2 YSYEKL. The CDR3 is CASSQEPADANEKLFF. The CDR3, as DNA: TGCGCCAGCAGCCAAGAGCCGGCGGATGCTAATGAAAAACTGTTTTTT.

The V gene is TRBV7-8, the J gene TRBJ2-6; TRBD1 aligns across 9 bases. Trimming at V came to 5 bases and at J to 0 bases, leaving 14 bases not matched to a gene. This CDR3 has 20 residues. CDR1 is SGHVS, CDR2 FQNEAQ, per germline. DNA for the CDR3: TGTGCCAGCAGCATAAGGACAGGGGTGGGCCTCGGCTCTGGGGCCAACGTCCTGACTTTC. This sequence encodes CASSIRTGVGLGSGANVLTF.

The chain is built from TRBV29-1 and TRBJ1-2, with 7 bases identical to TRBD1. Germline assignment: CDR1 SQVTM and CDR2 ANQGSEA. V lost 4 bases and J lost 3; bases outside the gene matches: 14. This CDR3 has 16 residues. This CDR3 reads CSVVGNRGRAHYGYTF. The CDR3 bases are TGCAGCGTTGTTGGGAACAGGGGACGAGCCCACTATGGCTACACCTTC.

The CDR3 bases are TGTGCCAGCTCTCCGGCGGGGACAGGGGGCCTCGGGGAGCAGTTCTTC. Protein product: CASSPAGTGGLGEQFF. The rearrangement joins TRBV18 to TRBJ2-1, with TRBD1 matching over 12 bases. The CDR3 spans 16 residues. Germline V gene lookup returns CDR1 KGHSH and CDR2 LQKENI. With V trimmed by 6 bases and J by 10 bases, 13 bases remained unmatched.

This rearrangement joins TRBV6-5 to TRBJ1-3, with 9 positions matching TRBD1. V dropped 0 bases and J dropped 2; count of bases not matched to a gene: 2. Germline CDR1 reads MNHEY; CDR2 reads SVGAGI. This CDR3 contains 16 residues. The CDR3 here is CASSYSWTGAGNTIYF. CDR3 DNA sequence: TGTGCCAGCAGTTACTCCTGGACAGGGGCTGGAAACACCATATATTTT.

The CDR3 region has the DNA TGTGCCAGTCGACGACAGGGGGATAGCACAGATACGCAGTATTTT. This codes for CASRRQGDSTDTQYF. V gene TRBV19 combines with J gene TRBJ2-3; 9 bases map to TRBD1. From germline, CDR1 is LNHDA and CDR2 SQIVND (reference sequence). The CDR3 length is 15 residues. V shed 8 bases and J 0 bases; nucleotides not matched to a gene: 6. The variable domain in full, with the rest retrieved from reference TRBV19 and TRBJ2-3, is DGGITQSPKYLFRKEGQNVTLSCEQNLNHDAMYWYRQDPGQGLRLIYYSQIVNDFQKGDIAEGYSVSREKKESFPLTVTSAQKNPTAFYLCASRRQGDSTDTQYFGPGTRLTVL.

The V and J genes are TRBV30 and TRBJ1-1, with TRBD1 matching over 7 bases. Germline V gives CDR1 GTSNPN, CDR2 SVGIG (reference sequence). The CDR3 extends over 13 amino acids. V lost 3 bases and J lost 3; bases outside the gene matches: 4. As DNA, the CDR3 is TGTGCCTGGAGACTGGGACAGTACACTGAAGCTTTCTTT. This codes for CAWRLGQYTEAFF.

The chain uses TRBV18 and TRBJ1-1, with 7 bases that match TRBD1. Germline CDR1 is KGHSH and CDR2 is LQKENI. The V segment lost 4 bases and the J segment 6 bases; nucleotides outside the gene matches: 8. CDR3 size: 14 residues. CDR3 amino acids: CASSLDRVNAEAFF. CDR3 nucleotide sequence: TGTGCCAGCTCACTCGACAGGGTAAACGCTGAAGCTTTCTTT.

V usage is TRBV5-4 and J usage is TRBJ2-7; 11 bases align to TRBD2. J gave up 2 bases and V 1 base, and 5 bases lay outside the gene matches. Germline V CDR1 and CDR2: SGHNT, YYREEE (reference sequence). This CDR3 spans 16 amino acids. The chain's CDR3 is CASSLLGLADTYEQYF. The CDR3 DNA reads as TGTGCCAGCAGCTTGTTGGGACTAGCGGATACCTACGAGCAGTACTTC. The entire variable domain, with the rest obtained from reference TRBV5-4 and TRBJ2-7, is as follows: ETGVTQSPTHLIKTRGQQVTLRCSSQSGHNTVSWYQQALGQGPQFIFQYYREEENGRGNFPPRFSGLQFPNYSSELNVNALELDDSALYLCASSLLGLADTYEQYFGPGTRLTVT.